A selection of T cell receptor beta chains follows, all from one sample in a study of STAT3 mutations in large granular lymphocyte leukemia. Using immunoSEQ multiplex PCR, the repertoire was profiled, and TCRdb retains in-frame clones only, with some absent. The data show approximately 45,000 clones, 80% to 90% seen once. The sample comprised PBMCs. The receptors originated from a human donor with T large granular lymphocyte leukemia. Some clones in this sample may be carry-over from other donors' samples. CDR3s leave out the opening cysteine and the closing phenylalanine or tryptophan. Size values are once, few and many counts, or a class for expanded clones, and some rows have none.

size | V | CDR3
once | TRBV6-5 | ASSLRGQNSPLH
NA | TRBV6-1 | ASRNGGMNTGELF
NA | TRBV5-4 | ASSSTGVRETQY
once | TRBV5-6 | ASSLRLAGVNEQF
NA | TRBV7-2 | ASSLDFTDTQY
NA | TRBV6-1 | ASSRTSGGDGYT
NA | TRBV14 | ASSPRVGYTEAF
few | TRBV6-6 | ASSGGTEAF
NA | TRBV9 | ASSVAGGDYGYT
few | TRBV6-1 | ASRTGPSGTYEQY
NA | TRBV5-8 | ASSPWDSYEQY
NA | TRBV5-1 | ASSLVGTTGTGELF
NA | TRBV10-2 | ASSDPTETSTDTQY
NA | TRBV5-1 | ASSPVQGVHNEQF
NA | TRBV7-2 | ASSLGWTGGQKETQY
NA | TRBV11-2 | ASTLGPLNTEAF
NA | TRBV5-1 | ASSPGTVYNEQF
NA | TRBV14 | ASSLGRGGNEKLF
NA | TRBV10-3 | AIRAGSTDTQY
few | TRBV5-6 | ASSWDRLGEQY
NA | TRBV6-5 | ASSYTGTNTGELF
NA | TRBV5-6 | ASSSTGRETQY
NA | TRBV9 | ASSVPKGGQGDTQY
NA | TRBV5-1 | ASGTVLNNEQF
NA | TRBV11-2 | ASAKRTRSYEQY
NA | TRBV11-3 | ASSLVGQGHTGELF
NA | TRBV6-5 | ASSYSGVGTEAF
NA | TRBV5-4 | ASSPTGAGTDTQY
NA | TRBV7-2 | ASSPRTGYGYT
NA | TRBV28 | ASQQVSNYGYT
NA | TRBV19 | ASSPRDRVTLSNQPQH
NA | TRBV2 | ASSLASSYNEQF
NA | TRBV9 | ASSPWDAANSPLH
once | TRBV6-5 | ASSYVTVTGELF
NA | TRBV18 | ASSPYVGTGSTDTQY
NA | TRBV11-3 | ASSFGPTNTGELF
NA | TRBV20-1 | SARPEQY
NA | TRBV10-3 | AISESTGVGEKLF
NA | TRBV7-9 | ASSSEVRGYT
NA | TRBV20-1 | SAPAPYEQY
NA | TRBV5-4 | ASSLESSYNSPLH
NA | TRBV13 | ASARQAGTEAF
NA | TRBV10-3 | AIKGQLETQY
once | TRBV13 | ASTPAGAYTDTQY
NA | TRBV13 | ASSLGQGALGYT
NA | TRBV18 | ASSPGRGNEQF
NA | TRBV7-2 | ASSRDRGNPEAF
NA | TRBV4-3 | ASSQTIRGNQPQH
NA | TRBV4-1 | ASSQAQRVTEAF
once | TRBV10-3 | AIRVDRNQETQY
NA | TRBV4-3 | ASSQDPGVGQPQH
once | TRBV5-1 | ASSLERVPNTEAF
once | TRBV6-1 | ASKQTGQLSPLH
NA | TRBV5-1 | ASSFRGSSYQETQY
few | TRBV6-1 | ASSEASGGVDTQY